There are a few counts of the clone carrying this TCR beta chain. The record originates from a study of patients and donors after allogeneic stem cell transplantation. The V end was cut by 4 bases, the J end by 3 bases, with 12 bases between. CDR1 KGHSH and CDR2 LQKENI come from the germline V gene. The CDR3 runs to 14 residues. TCRdb processed the RT-PCR reads anew with MiXCR; each CDR3 protein has one entry. Seen here are 800,000 to 1,000,000 distinct CDR3 sequences, approximately 18% observed once, and the top ten hold about 6%. The TCR sequence derives from a human donor who was either an allogeneic HSCT recipient or a stem cell or donor lymphocyte infusion donor (not recorded which). It is not recorded whose cells these are; they may come from a transplant donor. V is TRBV18 and J is TRBJ1-1; D remains ambiguous. The sample was blood, either unsorted or a sorted T cell fraction (not recorded which). CDR3 sequence (DNA): TGTGCCAGCTCACGGGCCCCCGGTGACACTGAAGCTTTCTTT. This codes for CASSRAPGDTEAFF. Complete variable domain (other parts from reference TRBV18 and TRBJ1-1): NAGVMQNPRHLVRRRGQEARLRCSPMKGHSHVYWYRQLPEEGLKFMVYLQKENIIDESGMPKERFSAEFPKEGPSILRIQQVVRGDSAAYFCASSRAPGDTEAFFGQGTRLTVV.